This entry concerns a single TCR beta chain. Per germline, CDR1 SGHTA and CDR2 FQGNSA. Trimming took off 0 bases at V and 1 base at J, with 10 bases between the two ends. The CDR3 is 16 amino acids. The entry originates in a study of blood T cell repertoires in COVID-19. Study-level background: Nucleic acid was either cDNA or gDNA, and it came from T cells, B-cell-depleted T cells, or PBMCs.

The table came from immunoSEQ multiplex PCR; TCRdb's copy has only in-frame clones and leaves some out. In the table there are some 240,000 clones, approximately 78% of which are singletons. Seattle participants joined during active infection and were tracked over time. The TCR comes from a woman aged 70 to 79 with COVID-19, enrolled during active disease. The V call is TRBV7-2, the J call TRBJ2-4; TRBD1 is a possible D gene (5 bases). Sequenced sample: peripheral blood. In DNA, the CDR3 is TGTGCCAGCAGCTTAGCGATGGGGCTGGCCAAAAACATTCAGTACTTC. This gives the protein CASSLAMGLAKNIQYF.